The 25 T cell receptor beta chains given below trace back to one sample, sequenced in a study of OX40 agonist ivuxolimab in advanced cancers. The library relied on the immunoSEQ multiplex PCR assay. TCRdb carries this immuneACCESS record with in-frame sequences only. Its versions omit some clonotypes, under half of them owing to an unresolved V gene in the studies checked, with the rest unexplained. This sample lists tens of thousands of clones; 88% were detected once. Roughly 33% of the sample belongs to the ten largest clones. The material was CD4+ or CD8+ T cells sorted from blood, obtained in a trial of the OX40 agonist ivuxolimab. Receptors were obtained from an adult with an advanced solid tumor such as melanoma, head and neck, liver or kidney cancer.

This clone was seen once. The chain couples TRBV11-3 to TRBJ2-7; D is ambiguous. The CDR3 has 13 amino acids. CDR1 SGHNT and CDR2 YENEEA come from the germline V gene. The V end lost 2 bases, the J end lost 6 bases, and 11 bases lay between the germline ends. The CDR3 sequence: CASSLFPTSEQYF. DNA for the CDR3: TGTGCCAGCAGCTTATTTCCCACCAGCGAGCAGTACTTC. The variable domain in full, completed from reference TRBV11-3 and TRBJ2-7, reads EAGVVQSPRYKIIEKKQPVAFWCNPISGHNTLYWYLQNLGQGPELLIRYENEEAVDDSQLPKDRFSAERLKGVDSTLKIQPAELGDSAVYLCASSLFPTSEQYFGPGTRLTVT.

In this sample, this clone turned up a few times. The V and J genes are TRBV6-1 and TRBJ2-1; 10 nucleotides line up with TRBD1. The J segment lost 7 bases and the V segment lost 7 bases, leaving 7 bases of the junction unmatched. The CDR3 is made up of 14 amino acids. CDR1 is MNHNS, CDR2 SASEGT, per germline. CDR3 bases: TGTGCCAGCACACCGGGACAGGGGAGAAATGAGCAGTTCTTC. Amino acid sequence: CASTPGQGRNEQFF.

This clone has a single count. The chain uses TRBV7-2 and TRBJ2-5, with D possibly matching TRBD2 (6 bases). The end of the DNA is better explained by TRBJ2-7, so the J call may be wrong. Germline assignment: CDR1 SGHTA and CDR2 FQGNSA. The CDR3 is made up of 16 amino acids. The CDR3 spells CASSLRAGSGTYEQYF. CDR3 DNA sequence: TGTGCCAGCAGCTTAAGAGCGGGCTCAGGGACCTACGAGCAGTACTTC.

This clone appeared a single time. The V gene is TRBV7-9, the J gene TRBJ1-1; D uncertain. The V end lost 5 bases, the J end lost 4 bases, and 17 bases lay between the germline ends. CDR1 and CDR2 from the germline V gene are SEHNR and FQNEAQ (reference sequence). This CDR3 comprises 15 residues. The CDR3: CASSPRPVSTTEAFF. The CDR3 DNA sequence: TGTGCCAGCAGCCCTCGACCCGTCTCGACCACTGAAGCTTTCTTT.

The J gene is TRBJ1-5, the V gene TRBV6-6; D remains ambiguous. Looked up from germline, CDR1 is MNHNY and CDR2 is SVGAGI (reference sequence). V was clipped by 5 bases and J by 0 bases, with 8 bases between them. The CDR3 sequence is 14 residues long. CDR3 nucleotides: TGTGCCAGCAGTCTATTTTATAGCAATCAGCCCCAGCATTTT. It specifies CASSLFYSNQPQHF.

This chain connects TRBV18 to TRBJ1-5, with TRBD1 matching over 10 bases. Germline CDR1 reads KGHSH; CDR2 reads LQKENI. The CDR3 covers 16 residues. V gave up 3 bases and J gave up 3 bases; unmatched junction bases: 5. CDR3 protein: CASSPGDRGNNQPQHF. DNA for the CDR3: TGTGCCAGCTCACCCGGGGACAGGGGAAACAATCAGCCCCAGCATTTT.

The chain uses TRBV29-1 and TRBJ2-2; 9 bases line up with TRBD1. In germline, CDR1 is SQVTM, CDR2 ANQGSEA. CDR3 length: 14 residues. V lost 1 base, J lost 4 bases, and 1 base stayed unmatched. CDR3 loop: CSVEGTGATGELFF. In DNA, the CDR3 is TGCAGCGTTGAAGGGACAGGGGCCACCGGGGAGCTGTTTTTT.

This clone was seen a single time. V is TRBV4-1 and J is TRBJ2-7; D is perhaps TRBD1 or TRBD2 (6 bases each). This CDR3 contains 16 residues. The V gene lost 1 base and the J gene lost 1 base, with 14 bases spanning the gap. CDR1 is MGHRA, CDR2 YSYEKL, per germline. The CDR3 sequence is CASSQGKGGRSYEQYF. The CDR3 DNA reads TGCGCCAGCAGCCAAGGCAAGGGGGGTAGGTCCTACGAGCAGTACTTC.

This clone was seen more than once but under ten times. The chain links TRBV4-1 to TRBJ1-1, with D unresolved. Germline V CDR1 and CDR2: MGHRA, YSYEKL. The V end was cut by 8 bases, the J end by 6 bases, with 16 bases between. The length of the CDR3 is 13 residues. For the CDR3, the DNA is TGCGCCAGCGCAGCTGGGGTTCTCGCTGAAGCTTTCTTT. Translated: CASAAGVLAEAFF.

Worth noting for this clone: A read error may produce the germline difference seen at one junction end. This chain uses TRBV6-1 with TRBJ1-5; D remains unclear. The CDR3 has 15 residues. From germline, CDR1 is MNHNS and CDR2 SASEGT. CDR3 amino acids: CANSERGTANQPQHF. The CDR3 bases are TGTGCCAACAGTGAACGTGGAACAGCCAATCAGCCCCAGCATTTT.

The chain recombines TRBV4-2 with TRBJ2-7; D not certain. Germline loops: CDR1 LGHNA, CDR2 YNFKEQ. This CDR3 contains 13 residues. The V end lost 5 bases, the J end lost 2 bases, and 10 bases lay between the germline ends. CDR3 bases: TGTGCCAGCAGCGTCGACGCTACCTACGAGCAGTACTTC. Translated: CASSVDATYEQYF.

The chain links TRBV19 to TRBJ2-3; D unresolved. This CDR3 is built from 13 residues. Trimming shortened V by 3 bases and J by 2 bases, and 6 bases separated the two germline ends. Germline V gene data show CDR1 as LNHDA and CDR2 as SQIVND (reference sequence). The CDR3: CASSMGFTDTQYF. The CDR3 DNA reads TGTGCCAGTAGTATGGGCTTCACAGATACGCAGTATTTT.

In this sample, this clone turned up once. This rearrangement joins TRBV7-2 to TRBJ1-6; D is uncertain. Germline assignment: CDR1 SGHTA and CDR2 FQGNSA. The V and J ends lost 4 bases and 6 bases respectively, with 13 bases between them. This CDR3 is 15 amino acids long. In DNA, the CDR3 is TGTGCCAGCAGCTACGCCCCGAGCCCTAATTCACCCCTCCACTTT. It specifies CASSYAPSPNSPLHF.

The chain employs TRBV11-2 and TRBJ2-7; D possibly corresponds to TRBD2 (5 bases). CDR3 length: 15 residues. Trimming shortened V by 5 bases and J by 0 bases, and 14 bases separated the two germline ends. The germline gives CDR1 SGHAT, CDR2 FQNNGV. The CDR3 loop reads CASSPTLGSSYEQYF. In nucleotides, the CDR3 is TGTGCCAGCAGCCCAACACTAGGTAGCTCCTACGAGCAGTACTTC. Variable domain in full (rest from reference TRBV11-2 and TRBJ2-7): EAGVAQSPRYKIIEKRQSVAFWCNPISGHATLYWYQQILGQGPKLLIQFQNNGVVDDSQLPKDRFSAERLKGVDSTLKIQPAKLEDSAVYLCASSPTLGSSYEQYFGPGTRLTVT.

V gene TRBV11-1 combines with J gene TRBJ1-1; D not resolved. Germline V gene data show CDR1 as SGHAT and CDR2 as FQDESV (reference sequence). The CDR3 is 13 residues long. The V end lost 2 bases, the J end lost 12 bases, and 16 bases lay between the germline ends. CDR3 nucleotides: TGTGCCAGCAGCTTAAATAGTGGGAGGGAATCTTTCTTT. Translation: CASSLNSGRESFF.

This sequence joins TRBV5-6 and TRBJ2-5; D is possibly TRBD2 (6 bases). V shed 2 bases and J shed 5 bases, with 10 bases lying between them. CDR3 size: 13 residues. Germline V lookup: CDR1 SGHDT, CDR2 YYEEEE. The CDR3 spells CASSFWGVETQYF. The CDR3 nucleotides read TGTGCCAGCAGCTTTTGGGGGGTGGAGACCCAGTACTTC. Variable domain in full (rest from reference TRBV5-6 and TRBJ2-5): DAGVTQSPTHLIKTRGQQVTLRCSPKSGHDTVSWYQQALGQGPQFIFQYYEEEERQRGNFPDRFSGHQFPNYSSELNVNALLLGDSALYLCASSFWGVETQYFGPGTRLLVL.

This clone was counted once. This rearrangement joins TRBV30 to TRBJ1-1; 7 positions match TRBD1. The germline V gene encodes CDR1 GTSNPN and CDR2 SVGIG (reference sequence). The CDR3 is 13 amino acids. V lost 1 base to trimming and J lost 5 bases; unmatched junction nucleotides: 4. The CDR3 coding sequence is TGTGCCTGGAGTGACCAACAGGGGACTGAAGCTTTCTTT. This sequence encodes CAWSDQQGTEAFF.

This clone was detected once. The V call is TRBV30, the J call TRBJ1-5; no clear D gene. The V gene's germline CDR1 is GTSNPN and CDR2 SVGIG (reference sequence). This CDR3 has 13 residues. The V end was cut by 3 bases, the J end by 5 bases, with 11 bases between. The CDR3 nucleotides read TGTGCCTGGAGCAGGAATGGGGATCAGCCCCAGCATTTT. It specifies CAWSRNGDQPQHF. The full variable domain, completed using reference TRBV30 and TRBJ1-5, is SQTIHQWPATLVQPVGSPLSLECTVEGTSNPNLYWYRQAAGRGLQLLFYSVGIGQISSEVPQNLSASRPQDRQFILSSKKLLLSDSGFYLCAWSRNGDQPQHFGDGTRLSIL.

The sample holds one count of this clone. The chain combines TRBV27 with TRBJ2-3; the D is unclear. Germline-derived CDR1 and CDR2 are MNHEY and SMNVEV (reference sequence). This CDR3 comprises 11 residues. Trimming shortened V by 6 bases and J by 5 bases, and 6 bases separated the two germline ends. CDR3 DNA: TGTGCCAGCAGGCGTGGAGATACGCAGTATTTT. Protein: CASRRGDTQYF.

This clone was seen just once. This chain joins TRBV7-2 and TRBJ2-5, with D possibly being TRBD2 (5 bases). The CDR3 has 14 amino acids. V shed 5 bases and J shed 5 bases, with 15 bases lying between them. CDR1 is SGHTA, CDR2 FQGNSA, per germline. The CDR3 DNA follows: TGTGCCAGCAGCACCTTACTAGTCGCGGAGACCCAGTACTTC. As protein: CASSTLLVAETQYF.

This chain joins TRBV28 and TRBJ1-5; D gene uncertain. The CDR3 covers 12 residues. Trimming cost V 6 bases and J 6 bases, with 9 bases left between them. CDR1 and CDR2 from the germline V gene are MDHEN and SYDVKM. CDR3 loop: CASSIPTQPQHF. DNA for the CDR3: TGTGCCAGCAGCATCCCGACTCAGCCCCAGCATTTT. Variable domain in full (rest from reference TRBV28 and TRBJ1-5): DVKVTQSSRYLVKRTGEKVFLECVQDMDHENMFWYRQDPGLGLRLIYFSYDVKMKEKGDIPEGYSVSREKKERFSLILESASTNQTSMYLCASSIPTQPQHFGDGTRLSIL.

V and J are TRBV7-9 and TRBJ2-5; 7 nucleotides agree with TRBD1. This CDR3 comprises 15 residues. Germline V gene sequence: CDR1 SEHNR, CDR2 FQNEAQ (reference sequence). Trimming at V came to 5 bases and at J to 2 bases, leaving 8 bases not matched to a gene. DNA for the CDR3: TGTGCCAGCAGCGGGAAATGGGACAGACAAGAGACCCAGTACTTC. It is translated as CASSGKWDRQETQYF.

J is TRBJ1-4 and V is TRBV5-4; D is ambiguous. The germline V gene has CDR1 SGHNT and CDR2 YYREEE (reference sequence). CDR3 length: 14 amino acids. Trimming removed 2 bases from V and 2 bases from J, with 7 bases in between. CDR3 amino acids: CASSFLPTNEKLFF. The CDR3 nucleotides read TGTGCCAGCAGCTTTTTACCTACTAATGAAAAACTGTTTTTT.

The V gene is TRBV11-1, the J gene TRBJ2-7; D might be TRBD2 (6 bases). Trimming took 7 bases from V and 5 from J, leaving 18 bases between them. The CDR3 totals 14 residues. Germline values: CDR1 SGHAT, CDR2 FQDESV (reference sequence). CDR3 sequence reads: CASTGKGRDDEQYF. The CDR3 DNA follows: TGTGCCAGCACCGGAAAGGGGCGGGATGACGAGCAGTACTTC.

The chain employs TRBV7-2 and TRBJ1-5, with a weak D call TRBD1 (5 bases). The CDR3 length is 15 residues. The germline V gene encodes CDR1 SGHTA and CDR2 FQGNSA. V dropped 0 bases and J dropped 0 bases, with 6 bases sitting between them. The CDR3 sequence: CASSLAGDSNQPQHF. The CDR3 nucleotides are TGTGCCAGCAGCTTAGCAGGGGATAGCAATCAGCCCCAGCATTTT. The full variable domain, with the rest looked up from reference TRBV7-2 and TRBJ1-5, is GAGVSQSPSNKVTEKGKDVELRCDPISGHTALYWYRQSLGQGLEFLIYFQGNSAPDKSGLPSDRFSAERTGGSVSTLTIQRTQQEDSAVYLCASSLAGDSNQPQHFGDGTRLSIL.